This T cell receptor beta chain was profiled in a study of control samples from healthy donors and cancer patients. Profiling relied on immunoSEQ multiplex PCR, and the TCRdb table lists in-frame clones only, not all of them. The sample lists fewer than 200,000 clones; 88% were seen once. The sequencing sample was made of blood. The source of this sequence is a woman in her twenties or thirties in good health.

The CDR3 spells CASKAGRTGELFF. For the CDR3, the DNA is TGCGCCAGCAAGGCGGGGAGAACCGGGGAGCTGTTTTTT. V and J are TRBV10-1 and TRBJ2-2; TRBD2 might be the D (6 bases). The CDR3 length is 13 residues. V lost 7 bases and J 5 bases, leaving 11 bases between the germline ends. CDR1 is WNHNN, CDR2 SYGVQD, per germline (reference sequence).